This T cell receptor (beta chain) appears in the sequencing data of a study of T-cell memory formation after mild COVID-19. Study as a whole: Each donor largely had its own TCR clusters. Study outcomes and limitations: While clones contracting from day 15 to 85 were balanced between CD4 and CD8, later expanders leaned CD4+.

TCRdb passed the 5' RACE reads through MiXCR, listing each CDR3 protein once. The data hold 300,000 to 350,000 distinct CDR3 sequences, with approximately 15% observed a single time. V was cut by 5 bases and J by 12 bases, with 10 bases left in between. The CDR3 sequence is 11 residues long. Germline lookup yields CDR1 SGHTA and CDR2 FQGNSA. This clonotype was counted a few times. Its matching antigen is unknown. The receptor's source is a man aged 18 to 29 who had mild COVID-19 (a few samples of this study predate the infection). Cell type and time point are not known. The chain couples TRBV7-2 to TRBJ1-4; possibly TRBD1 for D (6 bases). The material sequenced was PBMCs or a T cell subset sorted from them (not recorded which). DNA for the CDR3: TGTGCCAGCAGCCGGGACACTGAACTGTTTTTT. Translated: CASSRDTELFF. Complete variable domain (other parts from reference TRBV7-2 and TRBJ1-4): GAGVSQSPSNKVTEKGKDVELRCDPISGHTALYWYRQSLGQGLEFLIYFQGNSAPDKSGLPSDRFSAERTGGSVSTLTIQRTQQEDSAVYLCASSRDTELFFGSGTQLSVL.